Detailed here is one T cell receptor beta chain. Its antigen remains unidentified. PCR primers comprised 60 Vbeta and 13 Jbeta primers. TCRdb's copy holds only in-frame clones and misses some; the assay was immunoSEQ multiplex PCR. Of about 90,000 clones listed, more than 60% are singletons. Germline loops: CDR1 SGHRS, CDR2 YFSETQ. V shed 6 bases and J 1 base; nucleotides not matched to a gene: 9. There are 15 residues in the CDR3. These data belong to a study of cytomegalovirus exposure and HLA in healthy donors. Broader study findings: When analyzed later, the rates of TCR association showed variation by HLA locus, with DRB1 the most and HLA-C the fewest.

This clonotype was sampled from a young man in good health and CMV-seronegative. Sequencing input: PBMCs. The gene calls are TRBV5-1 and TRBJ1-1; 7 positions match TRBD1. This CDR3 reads CASTGLQGPNTEAFF. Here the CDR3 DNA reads TGCGCCAGCACAGGCCTACAGGGGCCGAACACTGAAGCTTTCTTT.